The entry that follows covers one T cell receptor beta chain sequence. Its antigen is not known. The method was immunoSEQ multiplex PCR; TCRdb's version includes in-frame clones alone and lacks a portion of them. The sample consists of some 110,000 clones, around nine tenths of them appearing once. The data were taken from a study of T cell responses to AZD1222 COVID-19 vaccine. Second doses at about 4 or about 12 weeks were pooled. Regarding the study as a whole: After the peak T cell response, and only then, were repertoires sampled. Vaccine-related CD4 TCRs covered spike, predominating at 160-218 and 743-854.

CDR3 size: 13 residues. V was shortened by 6 bases and J by 2 bases, with 7 bases between the two germline ends. From germline, CDR1 is MNHNY and CDR2 SVGAGI (reference sequence). The TCR comes from an adult who received the AZD1222 COVID-19 vaccine. The V and J genes are TRBV6-6 and TRBJ2-2; possibly TRBD1 or TRBD2 for D (5 bases each). This material consisted of peripheral blood, taken 28 days after the second AZD1222 dose. This CDR3 is CASRGDNTGELFF. As DNA, the CDR3 is TGTGCCAGCAGAGGGGACAACACCGGGGAGCTGTTTTTT.